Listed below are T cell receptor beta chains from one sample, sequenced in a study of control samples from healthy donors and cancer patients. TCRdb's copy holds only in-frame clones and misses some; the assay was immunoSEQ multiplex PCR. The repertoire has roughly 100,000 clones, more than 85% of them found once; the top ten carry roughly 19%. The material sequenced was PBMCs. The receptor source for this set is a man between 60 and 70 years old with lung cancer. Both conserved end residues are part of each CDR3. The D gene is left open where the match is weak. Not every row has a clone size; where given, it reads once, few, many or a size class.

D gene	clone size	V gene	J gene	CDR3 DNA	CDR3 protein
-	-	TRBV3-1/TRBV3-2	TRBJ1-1	TGTGCCAGCAGCCCGTCGTTGGGGACTGAAGCTTTCTTT	CASSPSLGTEAFF
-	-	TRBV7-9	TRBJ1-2	TGTGCCCTAGATTGGCGAAATGGCTACACCTTC	CALDWRNGYTF
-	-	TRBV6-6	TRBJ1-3	TGTGCCAGCAGTCCGGGTGGAAACACCATATATTTT	CASSPGGNTIYF
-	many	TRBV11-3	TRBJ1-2	TGTGCCAGCAGCCTCAGGGGTGGACGCTATGGCTACACCTTC	CASSLRGGRYGYTF
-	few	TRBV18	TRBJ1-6	TGTGCCAGCTCACCCAGAGATAATTCACCCCTCCACTTT	CASSPRDNSPLHF
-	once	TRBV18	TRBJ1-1	TGTGCCAGCTCACCACAAGACAGCTCTATACAAGCTTTCTTT	CASSPQDSSIQAFF
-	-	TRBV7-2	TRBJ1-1	TGTGCCAGCAGAGCTATACAGGTGCTCGGACGAGCTGAAGCTTTCTTT	CASRAIQVLGRAEAFF
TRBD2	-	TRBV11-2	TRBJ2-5	TGTGCCAGCAGCTTCGGGGACTACCTACAAGAGACCCAGTACTTC	CASSFGDYLQETQYF
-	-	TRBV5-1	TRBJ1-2	TGCGCCAGCAGCTTGGACAGGGATTCCTATAGCGATGGCTACACCTTC	CASSLDRDSYSDGYTF
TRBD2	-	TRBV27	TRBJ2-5	TGTGCCAGCAGCCCTAGCGGGGAGCTTGGAGAGACCCAGTACTTC	CASSPSGELGETQYF
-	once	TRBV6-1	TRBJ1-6	TGTGCCAGCAGTGAGAGCGTCTCCTATAATTCACCCCTCCACTTT	CASSESVSYNSPLHF
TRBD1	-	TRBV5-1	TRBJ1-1	TGCGCCAGCAGCTTGGAAGTACGTGACAGGGGGCCAGCTTTCTTT	CASSLEVRDRGPAFF
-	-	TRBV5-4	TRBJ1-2	TGTGCCAGCAGCTCGAACGTAAACTATGGCTACACCTTC	CASSSNVNYGYTF
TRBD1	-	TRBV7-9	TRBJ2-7	TGTGCCAGCAGCTTAGCCCGCGGACAGGACTTCTACGAGCAGTACTTC	CASSLARGQDFYEQYF
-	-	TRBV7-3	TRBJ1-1	TGTGCCAGCAGCATGATGAGTAGTACTGAAGCTTTCTTT	CASSMMSSTEAFF
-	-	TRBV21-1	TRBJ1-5	TGTGCCAGCAGCGGCAGGGCCAGGGGATTCCTCAGTCAGCCCCAGCATTTT	CASSGRARGFLSQPQHF
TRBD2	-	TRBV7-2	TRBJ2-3	TGTGCCAGCAGCCCGGGACTAGCGGGGGGTACGCAGTATTTT	CASSPGLAGGTQYF
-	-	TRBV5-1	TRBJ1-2	TGCGCCAGCAGCTTGGACTCGGGGGGGAACTATGGCTACACCTTC	CASSLDSGGNYGYTF
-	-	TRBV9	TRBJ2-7	TGTGCCAGTAGCACAAGCGGTGACCCCTACGAGCAGTACTTC	CASSTSGDPYEQYF
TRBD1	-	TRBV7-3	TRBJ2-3	TGTGCCAGCAGCTTCGGGGGACAGGGGGCAGATACGCAGTATTTT	CASSFGGQGADTQYF
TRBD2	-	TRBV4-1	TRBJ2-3	TGCGCCAGCAGCCAAGTCGAGTCGGGCGGGGGGGCGACAGATACGCAGTATTTT	CASSQVESGGGATDTQYF
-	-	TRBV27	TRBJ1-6	TGTGCCAGCAGTTTAAGTGGGGGTCCGAGCTCCTATAATTCACCCCTCCACTTT	CASSLSGGPSSYNSPLHF
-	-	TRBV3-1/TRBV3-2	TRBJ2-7	TGTGCCAGCAGCCGCGGCGGGGGCCCCTACGAGCAGTACTTC	CASSRGGGPYEQYF